Listed below are T cell receptor beta chains from one sample, sequenced in a study of blood T cell repertoires in COVID-19. Clones were sequenced by immunoSEQ multiplex PCR, and TCRdb holds only the in-frame ones, with some missing. The sample holds 150,000 to 200,000 clones, roughly nine tenths seen once. The sample comprised peripheral blood. The source of these receptors is a man between 65 and 85 years old with active or convalescent COVID-19. Both conserved end residues are part of each CDR3. A D gene is named only where the DNA matches it firmly. Only some rows state a clone size, as once, few, many or a class for expanded clones.

cdr3_aa cdr3_nt j_call v_call clone_size d_call
CASSPPDRKNEKLFF TGTGCCAGCTCACCACCGGACAGGAAAAATGAAAAACTGTTTTTT TRBJ1-4 TRBV18 - TRBD1
CASSQADSYGYTF TGCGCCAGCAGCCAAGCGGACAGCTATGGCTACACCTTC TRBJ1-2 TRBV4-3 - -
CASSPDPPQRGTDTQYF TGTGCCAGCAGCCCGGACCCACCCCAGCGGGGCACAGATACGCAGTATTTT TRBJ2-3 TRBV11-2 - -
CATSDPGTGARDTQYF TGTGCCACCAGTGACCCCGGGACAGGAGCACGAGATACGCAGTATTTT TRBJ2-3 TRBV24-1 - TRBD1
CASSDWGLAGGQPGELFF TGTGCCAGCAGTGACTGGGGACTAGCGGGGGGGCAGCCCGGGGAGCTGTTTTTT TRBJ2-2 TRBV6-4 once TRBD2
CASSLFADQYF TGTGCCAGCAGTTTATTTGCGGACCAGTACTTC TRBJ2-5 TRBV28 - -
CASSVTLAVVQETQYF TGTGCCAGCAGCGTCACACTAGCGGTGGTCCAAGAGACCCAGTACTTC TRBJ2-5 TRBV7-8 - TRBD2
CATSRPGTGVEKLFF TGTGCCACCAGCAGACCAGGGACAGGGGTTGAAAAACTGTTTTTT TRBJ1-4 TRBV15 - TRBD1
CASSLPDSGRPYEQYF TGTGCCAGCAGCTTACCCGATAGCGGGAGACCCTACGAGCAGTACTTC TRBJ2-7 TRBV7-2 - TRBD2
CAWGLAGAGRVDTQYF TGTGCCTGGGGACTAGCGGGAGCAGGGAGGGTAGATACGCAGTATTTT TRBJ2-3 TRBV30 few TRBD2
CASSSDRGSYGYTF TGTGCCAGCAGCTCGGACAGGGGGAGCTATGGCTACACCTTC TRBJ1-2 TRBV5-6 once TRBD1
CASKGSGLGYNEQFF TGTGCCAGCAAGGGTTCGGGACTAGGCTACAATGAGCAGTTCTTC TRBJ2-1 TRBV25-1 - TRBD2
CASSLASGSNTEAFF TGTGCCAGCAGCTTAGCTTCCGGGAGTAACACTGAAGCTTTCTTT TRBJ1-1 TRBV7-9 - -
CASSRHSGELFF TGTGCCAGCAGCAGACATTCCGGGGAGCTGTTTTTT TRBJ2-2 TRBV6-2/TRBV6-3 - -
CASSPGGFVSYTF TGTGCCAGCAGTCCCGGGGGATTTGTTAGCTACACCTTC TRBJ1-2 TRBV5-4 - -
CASSQDLGLYGYTF TGCGCCAGCAGCCAAGATCTGGGCTTGTATGGCTACACCTTC TRBJ1-2 TRBV4-3 - -
CASSLARQNNSPLHF TGTGCCAGCAGTTTAGCCAGGCAAAATAATTCACCCCTCCACTTT TRBJ1-6 TRBV27 - -
CATSDRAYEQFF TGTGCCACCAGTGACAGGGCTTATGAGCAGTTCTTC TRBJ2-1 TRBV15 once TRBD1
CASSQAGVVAGEIYEQYF TGCGCCAGCAGCCAAGCCGGGGTTGTCGCGGGAGAGATCTACGAGCAGTACTTC TRBJ2-7 TRBV4-3 - TRBD2
CASSVGQSEAFF TGTGCCAGCAGCGTAGGTCAATCTGAAGCTTTCTTT TRBJ1-1 TRBV9 - -
CASRPKGAPGGTQYF TGTGCCAGCCGCCCAAAAGGGGCCCCGGGGGGGACCCAGTACTTC TRBJ2-5 TRBV5-6 once TRBD2
CASSDQGSEQYF TGTGCCAGCAGCGACCAGGGGTCCGAGCAGTACTTC TRBJ2-7 TRBV7-2 - -
CASSVDLWQGASGANVLTF TGTGCCAGCAGCGTAGATCTGTGGCAGGGGGCCTCTGGGGCCAACGTCCTGACTTTC TRBJ2-6 TRBV9 - TRBD1
CASRSTGGDSNQPQHF TGTGCCAGCAGGTCGACAGGGGGGGATAGCAATCAGCCCCAGCATTTT TRBJ1-5 TRBV28 - TRBD1
CASSLDSNQETQYF TGTGCCAGCAGCTTAGATTCTAACCAAGAGACCCAGTACTTC TRBJ2-5 TRBV7-9 - -
CASSLSPQGRLETQYF TGTGCCAGCAGTTTATCCCCACAGGGGCGATTAGAGACCCAGTACTTC TRBJ2-5 TRBV28 - TRBD1
CASSQVSSYNEQFF TGTGCCAGCAGCCAGGTCAGCTCCTACAATGAGCAGTTCTTC TRBJ2-1 TRBV14 - -
CASNGQGAPGETQYF TGTGCCAGTAATGGACAGGGGGCGCCGGGCGAGACCCAGTACTTC TRBJ2-5 TRBV19 - TRBD1
CASSEQNTENYGYTF TGCGCCAGCAGTGAGCAGAATACAGAGAACTATGGCTACACCTTC TRBJ1-2 TRBV10-2 - -
CASSPWTGTQETQYF TGTGCCAGCAGCCCGTGGACAGGGACCCAAGAGACCCAGTACTTC TRBJ2-5 TRBV7-9 - TRBD1
CASSPQTGRNTGELFF TGTGCCAGCAGCCCTCAGACAGGACGGAACACCGGGGAGCTGTTTTTT TRBJ2-2 TRBV7-2 - -
CASSLSGPRGGTEQFF TGTGCCAGCAGTTTATCGGGACCTCGGGGGGGCACTGAGCAGTTCTTC TRBJ2-1 TRBV27 - TRBD2
CASSEYEGAYEQYF TGTGCCAGCAGTGAATATGAGGGGGCCTACGAGCAGTACTTC TRBJ2-7 TRBV25-1 - -